This is a list of T cell receptor beta chains from one sample in a study of type 1 regulatory T cells. TCRdb used MiXCR to reprocess the reads, holding one entry per CDR3 protein. Of tens of thousands of distinct CDR3 sequences listed, about 12% are singletons. Their antigen targets remain unknown. Material for sequencing was cultured non-Tr1 T cells, either the whole culture or a sorted T cell fraction (not recorded which). Receptor source: a human donor in good health. The CDR3 runs from the conserved cysteine through the conserved F or W. A D gene is named only where the DNA matches it firmly. Clone size, where shown, is once, few, many, or a class for clones that have expanded.

D gene,V gene,clone size,J gene,CDR3 length,CDR3 protein,CDR3 DNA
NA,TRBV7-2,NA,TRBJ1-2,14,CASSPTRDAYGYTF,TGTGCCAGCAGTCCTACCCGGGATGCCTATGGCTACACCTTC
NA,TRBV10-3,few,TRBJ2-5,13,CAISRDLLETQYF,TGTGCCATCAGTCGGGACTTGCTGGAGACCCAGTACTTC
NA,TRBV5-5,many,TRBJ1-2,12,CASSWSPDGYTF,TGTGCCAGCAGCTGGAGTCCGGATGGCTACACCTTC
TRBD1,TRBV15,few,TRBJ2-7,14,CATSTRQGPYEQYF,TGTGCCACCAGCACTCGACAGGGCCCCTACGAGCAGTACTTC
NA,TRBV5-1,NA,TRBJ2-5,12,CASSLSRETQYF,TGCGCCAGCAGCTTGTCCCGGGAGACCCAGTACTTC
NA,TRBV7-2,many,TRBJ2-5,15,CASSLAASGEGAQYF,TGTGCCAGCAGCTTAGCGGCTAGCGGTGAGGGGGCCCAGTACTTC
NA,TRBV28,many,TRBJ2-7,12,CASSLSSHEQYF,TGTGCCAGCAGTTTAAGTAGTCACGAGCAGTACTTC
NA,TRBV2,few,TRBJ2-1,11,CASPSGDEQFF,TGTGCCAGCCCTTCCGGCGATGAGCAGTTCTTC
NA,TRBV7-8,many,TRBJ1-5,16,CASSLAQADSNQPQHF,TGTGCCAGCAGCTTAGCGCAGGCGGATAGCAATCAGCCCCAGCATTTT
TRBD2,TRBV20-1,few,TRBJ2-4,14,CSATLAGAKNIQYF,TGCAGTGCTACTCTAGCGGGAGCCAAAAACATTCAGTACTTC
NA,TRBV20-1,few,TRBJ1-6,14,CSALGRGYNSPLHF,TGCAGTGCCCTGGGACGCGGCTATAATTCACCCCTCCACTTT
TRBD1,TRBV5-1,medium-sized,TRBJ2-3,14,CASSMGQGADTQYF,TGCGCCAGCAGCATGGGACAGGGGGCAGATACGCAGTATTTT
TRBD1,TRBV5-1,few,TRBJ2-7,15,CASSVRTGIDYEQYF,TGCGCCAGCAGCGTTAGGACAGGGATAGACTACGAGCAGTACTTC
NA,TRBV6-4,NA,TRBJ1-1,14,CASSATGGNTEAFF,TGTGCCAGCAGTGCTACGGGAGGGAACACTGAAGCTTTCTTT
NA,TRBV7-3,NA,TRBJ2-3,14,CASSLTLTEDTQYF,TGTGCCAGCAGCTTAACACTGACCGAGGATACGCAGTATTTT
TRBD1,TRBV5-4,NA,TRBJ1-2,14,CASSIRGRIYGYTF,TGTGCCAGCAGCATCAGGGGGCGAATCTATGGCTACACCTTC
NA,TRBV20-1,few,TRBJ2-7,14,CSASPLALSYEQYF,TGCAGTGCTAGTCCGCTAGCGCTCTCCTACGAGCAGTACTTC
TRBD2,TRBV7-8,few,TRBJ2-3,15,CASSGWTSGSDTQYF,TGTGCCAGCAGCGGGTGGACTAGCGGGAGTGATACGCAGTATTTT
NA,TRBV10-3,many,TRBJ1-5,13,CAIGGRDNQPQHF,TGTGCCATCGGGGGAAGAGACAATCAGCCCCAGCATTTT
TRBD2,TRBV18,many,TRBJ2-2,19,CASSPATQLAGGGTGELFF,TGTGCCAGCTCACCGGCTACTCAACTAGCGGGAGGTGGCACCGGGGAGCTGTTTTTT
NA,TRBV20-1,few,TRBJ2-7,15,CSARDLAVSSYEQYF,TGCAGTGCTAGAGATTTAGCGGTTAGCTCCTACGAGCAGTACTTC
TRBD1,TRBV20-1,NA,TRBJ2-1,14,CSARDPTGGNEQFF,TGCAGTGCTAGAGATCCAACAGGGGGCAATGAGCAGTTCTTC
NA,TRBV6-1,NA,TRBJ1-2,13,CTSSATKDYGYTF,TGTACCAGCAGCGCTACCAAAGACTATGGCTACACCTTC
NA,TRBV20-1,NA,TRBJ2-2,13,CSGEEGTTGELFF,TGCAGCGGAGAGGAGGGGACCACCGGGGAGCTGTTTTTT
TRBD2,TRBV5-1,many,TRBJ2-7,15,CASSLLGGSSYEQYF,TGCGCCAGCAGCTTGCTGGGCGGGAGCTCCTACGAGCAGTACTTC
NA,TRBV5-1,NA,TRBJ1-1,14,CASSTITENTEAFF,TGCGCCAGCAGCACCATCACAGAGAACACTGAAGCTTTCTTT
NA,TRBV14,few,TRBJ2-5,13,CASSRLDGGTQYF,TGTGCCAGCAGCCGACTAGACGGGGGGACCCAGTACTTC
NA,TRBV7-9,few,TRBJ2-5,12,CASSLNIETQYF,TGTGCCAGCAGCTTGAATATAGAGACCCAGTACTTC
NA,TRBV19,once,TRBJ2-1,11,CASRDYNEQFF,TGTGCCAGTAGGGACTACAATGAGCAGTTCTTC
TRBD2,TRBV11-2,NA,TRBJ2-5,15,CASNLEGREQETQYF,TGTGCCAGCAACTTAGAGGGGCGGGAGCAAGAGACCCAGTACTTC
TRBD2,TRBV7-3,few,TRBJ2-1,17,CASSPQGLAGGGDEQFF,TGTGCCAGCAGCCCACAGGGACTAGCGGGAGGAGGGGATGAGCAGTTCTTC
NA,TRBV6-5,many,TRBJ2-7,15,CASSYSVGLPYEQYF,TGTGCCAGCAGTTACTCTGTGGGACTGCCCTACGAGCAGTACTTC
TRBD2,TRBV9,many,TRBJ2-3,20,CASSGGIRLAGSASTDTQYF,TGTGCCAGCAGCGGCGGTATACGGCTAGCGGGGTCCGCTAGCACAGATACGCAGTATTTT
NA,TRBV7-8,many,TRBJ2-2,14,CASSLDANTGELFF,TGTGCCAGCAGCTTAGACGCGAACACCGGGGAGCTGTTTTTT
NA,TRBV18,once,TRBJ2-5,13,CASSPRDGEAQYF,TGTGCCAGCTCACCAAGGGACGGGGAGGCCCAGTACTTC
NA,TRBV5-1,NA,TRBJ2-1,14,CASSLRGPGDEQFF,TGCGCCAGCAGCTTAAGGGGACCAGGGGATGAGCAGTTCTTC
NA,TRBV7-2,few,TRBJ2-2,16,CASSLGGKGNTGELFF,TGTGCCAGCAGCTTGGGTGGGAAGGGAAACACCGGGGAGCTGTTTTTT
NA,TRBV25-1,few,TRBJ1-2,14,CASSESGAGRGYTF,TGTGCCAGCAGTGAATCAGGAGCAGGGAGGGGCTACACCTTC
NA,TRBV20-1,many,TRBJ2-3,14,CSASRSEITDTQYF,TGCAGTGCTAGTAGGTCGGAAATCACAGATACGCAGTATTTT
NA,TRBV30,few,TRBJ2-2,14,CAWSRNSIAGELFF,TGTGCCTGGAGTAGAAACTCAATCGCGGGCGAGCTGTTTTTT
NA,TRBV28,many,TRBJ1-4,14,CASSLGGLNEKLFF,TGTGCCAGCAGTTTGGGGGGACTTAATGAAAAACTGTTTTTT
NA,TRBV29-1,medium-sized,TRBJ2-2,12,CSVRTENRELFF,TGCAGCGTTCGGACAGAGAACCGGGAGCTGTTTTTT
NA,TRBV20-1,NA,TRBJ1-1,13,CSALRGVNTEAFF,TGCAGTGCGTTAAGGGGGGTGAACACTGAAGCTTTCTTT
TRBD2,TRBV18,few,TRBJ2-3,16,CASSPALAGYTDTQYF,TGTGCCAGCTCACCAGCCCTAGCGGGATACACAGATACGCAGTATTTT
NA,TRBV20-1,many,TRBJ1-6,15,CSAQTQSSYNSPLHF,TGCAGTGCTCAAACTCAAAGCTCCTATAATTCACCCCTCCACTTT
NA,TRBV29-1,NA,TRBJ2-7,13,CSVEDLGTYEQYF,TGCAGCGTTGAAGATCTGGGTACCTACGAGCAGTACTTC
NA,TRBV2,NA,TRBJ2-2,14,CASSEGSNTGELFF,TGTGCCAGCAGTGAAGGATCGAACACCGGGGAGCTGTTTTTT
TRBD2,TRBV12-3/TRBV12-4,many,TRBJ2-7,15,CASSRTGAGVNEQYF,TGTGCCAGCAGTCGTACGGGAGCGGGAGTAAACGAGCAGTACTTC
NA,TRBV11-2,many,TRBJ2-3,14,CASSLGVRQDTQYF,TGTGCCAGCAGCTTAGGGGTCCGTCAGGATACGCAGTATTTT
NA,TRBV3-1,many,TRBJ2-2,15,CASSQAGAGTGELFF,TGTGCCAGCAGCCAAGCGGGAGCAGGGACCGGGGAGCTGTTTTTT
TRBD2,TRBV5-4,NA,TRBJ2-7,14,CASSLLAGDYEQYF,TGTGCCAGCAGCCTTCTAGCGGGAGACTACGAGCAGTACTTC
TRBD1,TRBV28,NA,TRBJ2-5,15,CASSWDGQASGTQYF,TGTGCCAGCAGTTGGGACGGACAGGCCTCTGGGACCCAGTACTTC
TRBD2,TRBV7-3,many,TRBJ2-3,19,CASSLIPGLAGGFTDTQYF,TGTGCCAGCAGCTTAATCCCCGGACTAGCGGGAGGGTTCACAGATACGCAGTATTTT
TRBD1,TRBV5-1,many,TRBJ1-4,17,CASSLAGTGPGNEKLFF,TGCGCCAGCAGCTTGGCCGGGACAGGGCCAGGGAATGAAAAACTGTTTTTT
NA,TRBV20-1,few,TRBJ2-3,14,CSASPRVGTDTQYF,TGCAGTGCTAGTCCCCGTGTGGGCACAGATACGCAGTATTTT
TRBD1,TRBV12-3/TRBV12-4,NA,TRBJ2-5,14,CASSWGQGRETQYF,TGTGCCAGCAGTTGGGGACAGGGCCGAGAGACCCAGTACTTC
NA,TRBV12-3/TRBV12-4,few,TRBJ2-1,13,CASSLVGEAEQSF,TGTGCCAGCAGTTTAGTTGGGGAGGCTGAGCAGTCCTTC
TRBD2,TRBV7-3,NA,TRBJ2-7,13,CASSLGTMDEQYF,TGTGCCAGCAGCTTAGGGACTATGGACGAGCAGTACTTC
NA,TRBV20-1,medium-sized,TRBJ2-1,10,CSATSNEQFF,TGCAGTGCCACATCCAATGAGCAGTTCTTC
TRBD1,TRBV19,NA,TRBJ1-5,15,CASKDRGRGNQPQHF,TGTGCCAGTAAGGACAGGGGGCGAGGCAATCAGCCCCAGCATTTT